This T cell receptor (beta chain) was observed in a study of blood T cell repertoires in COVID-19. Study as a whole: The samples span acute and convalescent COVID-19 from the United States, Italy and Spain.

The CDR3 has 13 amino acids. V gave up 3 bases and J gave up 2 bases, with 5 bases separating them. CDR1 MNHGY and CDR2 SVAAGI come from the germline V gene. Methods used by the authors: Amplified reference gene primers provided the basis for estimating nucleated cell counts. The assay was immunoSEQ multiplex PCR, and TCRdb's table has in-frame clones only and misses some. V and J calls and clone size are those listed in that table; D and trimming were worked out from the DNA. The sample records some 240,000 clones, about 91% being singletons. Sequencing was carried out using peripheral blood. The chain joins TRBV6-9 to TRBJ1-5; D is ambiguous. The source of this sequence is a middle-aged woman who had recovered from COVID-19. The CDR3 DNA follows: TGTGCCAGCAGTTACGGGGGCAATCAGCCCCAGCATTTT. This sequence encodes CASSYGGNQPQHF.